This T cell receptor beta chain was captured by sequencing in a study of chemoradiotherapy in HPV16-positive cancers. Note on this clone: The antigen is not known.

Regarding the study as a whole: Candidate HPV-specific clones and E7-related TCR motifs grew in tumor during treatment. In HPV16-positive patients, HPV-responsive T-cell expansion tracked better recurrence-free survival.

V gave up 2 bases and J gave up 4 bases, with 10 bases separating them. This CDR3 has 14 amino acids. Germline values: CDR1 SGHDT, CDR2 YYEEEE. Sequencing used immunoSEQ multiplex PCR; TCRdb keeps in-frame clones, though not all of them. The profile shows approximately 11,000 clones, just over 90% of them singletons. The TCR sequence derives from a human donor with HPV-associated anogenital cancer. This sequence joins TRBV5-6 and TRBJ1-5; D ambiguous. Sequenced here: blood, sampled from a patient who underwent chemoradiotherapy. CDR3 sequence (DNA): TGTGCCAGCAGCTTAGGTAGGGTTAATCAGCCCCAGCATTTT. Its translation is CASSLGRVNQPQHF.